A selection of T cell receptor beta chains follows, all from one sample in a study of response to subunit inactivated influenza vaccine. TCRdb re-analysed the RT-PCR reads in MiXCR, keeping a single row per CDR3 protein. The profile shows 600,000 to 850,000 distinct CDR3 sequences, about 15% of them singletons. The material was PBMCs from blood, obtained about 14 days before vaccination. The receptors originated from a man aged 50-60 years who received an inactivated influenza vaccine. Each CDR3 is given without its conserved first and last residue.

CDR3aa,v_gene,j_gene
ASRQNSRQNTEAF,TRBV7-2,TRBJ1-1
ASRQGETREQY,TRBV6-1,TRBJ2-7
ASSHRGLGDEQF,TRBV6-2/TRBV6-3,TRBJ2-1
SAETSGSSGGTDTQY,TRBV20-1,TRBJ2-3
AISESPDHYGYT,TRBV10-3,TRBJ1-2
ASSQEGQGRTEAF,TRBV4-1,TRBJ1-1
SARQDQIYGYT,TRBV20-1,TRBJ1-2
ASSPNIGLQY,TRBV6-2/TRBV6-3,TRBJ2-7
ASRTGRIQETQY,TRBV28,TRBJ2-5
SVEDETEAF,TRBV29-1,TRBJ1-1
SATRGQETQY,TRBV20-1,TRBJ2-5